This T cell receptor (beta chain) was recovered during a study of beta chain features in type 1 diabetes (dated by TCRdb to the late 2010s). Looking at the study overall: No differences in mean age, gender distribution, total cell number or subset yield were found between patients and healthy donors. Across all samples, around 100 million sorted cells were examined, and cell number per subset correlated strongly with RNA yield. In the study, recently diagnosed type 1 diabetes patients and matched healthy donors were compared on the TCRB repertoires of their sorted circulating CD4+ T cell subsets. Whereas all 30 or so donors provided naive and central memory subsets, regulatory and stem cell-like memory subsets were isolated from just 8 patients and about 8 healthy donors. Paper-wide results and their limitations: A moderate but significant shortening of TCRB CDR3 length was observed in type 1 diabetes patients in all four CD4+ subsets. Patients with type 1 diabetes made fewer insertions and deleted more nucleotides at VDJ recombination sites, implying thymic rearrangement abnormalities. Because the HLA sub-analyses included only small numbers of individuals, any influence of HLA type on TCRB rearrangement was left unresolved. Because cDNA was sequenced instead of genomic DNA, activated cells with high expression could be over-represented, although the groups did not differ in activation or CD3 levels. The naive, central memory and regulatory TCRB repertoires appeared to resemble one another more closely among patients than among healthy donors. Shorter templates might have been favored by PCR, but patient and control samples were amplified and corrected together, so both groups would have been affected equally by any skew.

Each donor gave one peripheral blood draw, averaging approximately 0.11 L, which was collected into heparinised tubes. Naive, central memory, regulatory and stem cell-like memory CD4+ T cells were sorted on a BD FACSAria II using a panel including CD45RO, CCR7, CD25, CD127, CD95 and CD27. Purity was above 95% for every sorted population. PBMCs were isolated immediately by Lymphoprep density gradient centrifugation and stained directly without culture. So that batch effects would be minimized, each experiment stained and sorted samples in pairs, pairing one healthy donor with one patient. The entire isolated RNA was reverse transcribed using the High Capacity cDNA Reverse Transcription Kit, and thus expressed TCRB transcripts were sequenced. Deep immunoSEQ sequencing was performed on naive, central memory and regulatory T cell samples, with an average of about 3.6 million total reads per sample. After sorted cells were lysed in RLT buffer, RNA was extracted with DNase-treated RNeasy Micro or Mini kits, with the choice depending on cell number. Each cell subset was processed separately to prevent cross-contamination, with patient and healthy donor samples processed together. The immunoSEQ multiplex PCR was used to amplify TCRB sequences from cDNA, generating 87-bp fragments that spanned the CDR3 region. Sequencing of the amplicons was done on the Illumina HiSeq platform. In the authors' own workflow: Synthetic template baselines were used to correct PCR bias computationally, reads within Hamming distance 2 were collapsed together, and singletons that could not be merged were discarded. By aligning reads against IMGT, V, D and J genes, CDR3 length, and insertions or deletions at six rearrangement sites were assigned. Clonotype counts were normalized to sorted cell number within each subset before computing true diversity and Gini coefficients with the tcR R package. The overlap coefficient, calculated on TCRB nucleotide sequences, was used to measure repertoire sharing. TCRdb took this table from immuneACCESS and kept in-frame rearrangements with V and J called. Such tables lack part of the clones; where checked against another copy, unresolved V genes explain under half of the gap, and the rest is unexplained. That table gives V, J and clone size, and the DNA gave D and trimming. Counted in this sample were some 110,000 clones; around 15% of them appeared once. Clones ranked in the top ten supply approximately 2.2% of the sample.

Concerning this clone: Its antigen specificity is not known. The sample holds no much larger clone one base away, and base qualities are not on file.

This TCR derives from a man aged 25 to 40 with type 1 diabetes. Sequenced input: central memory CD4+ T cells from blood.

In nucleotide form, the sequence is TGCAGTGCTAGAGATGGGCAGACCCAGTACTTC. Its protein is CSARDGQTQYF. The chain is assembled from TRBV20-1 and TRBJ2-5, with the D gene call left open. From cysteine to phenylalanine, the CDR3 is 11 amino acids long. Just CDR3 DNA is preserved here, 33 bases in frame from base 1. V gives up 0 bases and J gives up 6 bases, and the segment between their germline ends measures 5 bases. CDR1 and CDR2, per the germline V gene (reference sequence), are DFQATT and SNEGSKA.